The sequence of this T cell receptor beta chain was determined in a study of T cell repertoires in cytomegalovirus infection. Study-wide points: Pooled public TCR beta family frequency picked out CMV carriers with the relevant HLA.

On this clonotype itself: What it recognizes is unknown.

Trimming removed 8 bases at V and 2 bases at J, with 20 bases between. The CDR3 extends over 16 amino acids. Germline V gene lookup returns CDR1 SNHLY and CDR2 FYNNEI. TCRdb re-derived calls from the reads in MiXCR, one entry per CDR3 protein. The sample includes around 450,000 distinct CDR3 sequences, 31% of them seen just once. The clonotype comes from a human donor in good health (CMV status not recorded). Some clones in this sample may be carry-over from other donors' samples. The chain uses TRBV2 and TRBJ2-3; tentatively, D is TRBD2 (7 bases). The source material was PBMCs. DNA of the CDR3: TGTGCCAGCGGGGGCAACCGGGACTATAACACAGATACGCAGTATTTT. Its protein product is CASGGNRDYNTDTQYF.